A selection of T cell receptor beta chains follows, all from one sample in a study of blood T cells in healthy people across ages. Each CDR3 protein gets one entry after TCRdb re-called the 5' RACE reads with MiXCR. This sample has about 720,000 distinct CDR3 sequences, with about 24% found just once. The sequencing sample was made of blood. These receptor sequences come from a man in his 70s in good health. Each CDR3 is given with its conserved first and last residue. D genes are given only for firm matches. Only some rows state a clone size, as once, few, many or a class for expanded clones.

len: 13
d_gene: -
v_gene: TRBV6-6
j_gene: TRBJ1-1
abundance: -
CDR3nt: TGTGCCAGCAGTTATGGGCAGAACACTGAAGCTTTCTTT
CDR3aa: CASSYGQNTEAFF

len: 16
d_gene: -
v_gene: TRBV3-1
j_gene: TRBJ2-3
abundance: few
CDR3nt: TGTGCCAGCAGCCAAAGACTAGGAAGAGGCACAGATACGCAGTATTTT
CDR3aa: CASSQRLGRGTDTQYF

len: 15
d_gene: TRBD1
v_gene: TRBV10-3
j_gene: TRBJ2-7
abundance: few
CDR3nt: TGTGCCATCAGTGAGTCGTGGACAGGGGCCTACGAGCAGTACTTC
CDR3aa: CAISESWTGAYEQYF

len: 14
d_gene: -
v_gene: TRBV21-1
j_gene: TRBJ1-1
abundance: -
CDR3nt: TGTGCCAGCAGCAAACCGGACAGGGGGGCTGAAGCTTTCTTT
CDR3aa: CASSKPDRGAEAFF

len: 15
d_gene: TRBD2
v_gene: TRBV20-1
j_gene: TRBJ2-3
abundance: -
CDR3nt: TGCAGTGCTAGCGGGGGGGAAAGAACAGTGAATACGCAGTATTTT
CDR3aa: CSASGGERTVNTQYF

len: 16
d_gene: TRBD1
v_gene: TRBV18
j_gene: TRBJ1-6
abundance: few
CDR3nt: TGTGCCAGCTCACCACTAGGACAGGGGGACGATTCACCCCTCCACTTT
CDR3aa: CASSPLGQGDDSPLHF

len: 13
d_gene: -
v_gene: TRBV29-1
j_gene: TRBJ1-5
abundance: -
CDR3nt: TGCAGCGTCCCAGGGGTGGGCAATCAGCCCCAGCATTTT
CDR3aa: CSVPGVGNQPQHF

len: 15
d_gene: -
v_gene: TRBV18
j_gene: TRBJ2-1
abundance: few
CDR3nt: TGTGCCAGCTCACCACGGGGGGTTGACTACAATGAGCAGTTCTTC
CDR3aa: CASSPRGVDYNEQFF

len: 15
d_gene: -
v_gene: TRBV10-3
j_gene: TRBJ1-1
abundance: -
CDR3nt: TGTGCCATCGGAACCGGACAGAACATGAACACTGAAGCTTTCTTT
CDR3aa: CAIGTGQNMNTEAFF

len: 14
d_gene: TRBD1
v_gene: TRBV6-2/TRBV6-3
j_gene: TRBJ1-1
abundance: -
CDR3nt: TGTGCCAGCACTTTGGAGGGGGCCAACACTGAAGCTTTCTTT
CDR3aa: CASTLEGANTEAFF

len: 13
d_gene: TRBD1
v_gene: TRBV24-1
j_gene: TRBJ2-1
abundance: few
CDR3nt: TGTGCCACCAAGGGGACAGGGACGCATGAGCAGTTCTTC
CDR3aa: CATKGTGTHEQFF

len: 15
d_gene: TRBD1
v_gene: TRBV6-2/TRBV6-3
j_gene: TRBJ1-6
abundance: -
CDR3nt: TGTGCCAGCAGCCTAAGTCCCGGGACAGCGCGAAGCCTCCACTTT
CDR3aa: CASSLSPGTARSLHF

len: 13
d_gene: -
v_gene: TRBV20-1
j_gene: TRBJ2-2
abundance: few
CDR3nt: TGCAGTGCTAGAAGGGCTGACACCGGGGAGCTGTTTTTT
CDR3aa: CSARRADTGELFF

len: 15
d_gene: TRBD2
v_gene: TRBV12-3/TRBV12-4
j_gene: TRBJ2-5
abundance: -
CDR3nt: TGTGCCAGCAGTTTAGCGGTGGGGGGACTAGCCTTAAAGTACTTC
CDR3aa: CASSLAVGGLALKYF

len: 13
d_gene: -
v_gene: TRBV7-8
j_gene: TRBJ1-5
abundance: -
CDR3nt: TGTGCCAGCAGCCCCCAGGGCTATCAGCCCCAGCATTTT
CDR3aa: CASSPQGYQPQHF

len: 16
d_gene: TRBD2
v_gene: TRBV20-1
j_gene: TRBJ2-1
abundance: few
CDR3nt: TGCAGTGCTAGAGGTATTAGCGGGGGGGCCTTGGATGAACAGTTCTTC
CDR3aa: CSARGISGGALDEQFF

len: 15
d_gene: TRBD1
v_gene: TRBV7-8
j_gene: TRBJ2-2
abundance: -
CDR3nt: TGTGCCAGCAGTTTGACAGGGGGCTTCACCGGGGAGCTGTTTTTT
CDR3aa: CASSLTGGFTGELFF

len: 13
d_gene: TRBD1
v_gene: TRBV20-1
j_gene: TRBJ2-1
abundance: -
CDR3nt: TGCAGTGCTCTGGGACAGGGGGTGGGTGAGCAGTTCTTC
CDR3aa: CSALGQGVGEQFF

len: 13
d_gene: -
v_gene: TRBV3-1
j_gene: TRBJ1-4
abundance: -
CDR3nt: TGTGCCAGCAGCCAGTGGGAAAATGAAAAACTGTTTTTT
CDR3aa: CASSQWENEKLFF

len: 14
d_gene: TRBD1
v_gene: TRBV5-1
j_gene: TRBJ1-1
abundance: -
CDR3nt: TGCGCCAGCAGCTCACAGGGGCTTCACACTGAAGCTTTCTTT
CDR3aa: CASSSQGLHTEAFF

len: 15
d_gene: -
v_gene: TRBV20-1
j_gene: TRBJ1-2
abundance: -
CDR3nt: TGCAGTGCTAGAGATTACCGGGGACGGAACTATGGCTACACCTTC
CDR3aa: CSARDYRGRNYGYTF

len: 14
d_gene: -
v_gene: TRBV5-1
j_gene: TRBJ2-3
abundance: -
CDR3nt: TGCGCCAGCAGCTTTGAGGGGTCGGGAGATACGCAGTATTTT
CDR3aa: CASSFEGSGDTQYF

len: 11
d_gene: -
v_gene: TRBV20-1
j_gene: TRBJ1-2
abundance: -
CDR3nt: TGCAGTGCTAGAAGGGGGGAAGGCTACACCTTC
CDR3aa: CSARRGEGYTF

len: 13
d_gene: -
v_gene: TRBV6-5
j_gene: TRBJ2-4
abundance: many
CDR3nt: TGTGCCAGCAGTCTATCTAGGGGGAACATTCAGTACTTC
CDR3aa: CASSLSRGNIQYF

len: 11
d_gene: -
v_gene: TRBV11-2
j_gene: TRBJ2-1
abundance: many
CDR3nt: TGTGCCAGCAGCCGGGACAATGAGCAGTTCTTC
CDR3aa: CASSRDNEQFF

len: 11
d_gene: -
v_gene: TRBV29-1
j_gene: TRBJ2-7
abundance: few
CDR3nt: TGCAGCGTGGAGTACGGGAACGAGCAGTACTTC
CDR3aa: CSVEYGNEQYF

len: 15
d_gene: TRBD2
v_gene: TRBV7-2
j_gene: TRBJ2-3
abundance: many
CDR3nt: TGTGCCAGCAGCCCAGTAGCGGGAAGGGGCGATACGCAGTATTTT
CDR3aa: CASSPVAGRGDTQYF

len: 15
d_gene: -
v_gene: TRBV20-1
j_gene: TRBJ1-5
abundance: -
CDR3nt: TGCAGTGCTAGAGAAGACGGGACTTTAAATCAGCCCCAGCATTTT
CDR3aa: CSAREDGTLNQPQHF

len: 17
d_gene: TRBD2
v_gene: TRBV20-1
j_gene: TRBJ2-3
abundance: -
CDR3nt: TGCAGTGCTAGAAGACTAGCGGGGGGGCTCAAAACAGATACGCAGTATTTT
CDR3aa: CSARRLAGGLKTDTQYF

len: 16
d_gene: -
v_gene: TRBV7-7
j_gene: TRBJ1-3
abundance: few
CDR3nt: TGTGCCAGCAGCCCTCGAGGAGGCCCCTCCGGAAACACCATATATTTT
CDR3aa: CASSPRGGPSGNTIYF

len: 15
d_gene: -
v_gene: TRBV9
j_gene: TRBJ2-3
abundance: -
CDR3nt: TGTGCCAGCAGCGTAGGAGGTTCTTTCACAGATACGCAGTATTTT
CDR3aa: CASSVGGSFTDTQYF

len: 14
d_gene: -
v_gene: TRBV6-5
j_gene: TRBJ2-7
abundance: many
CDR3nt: TGTGCCAGCAGTTACTCGAGTGCAGCCTACGAGCAGTACTTC
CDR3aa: CASSYSSAAYEQYF

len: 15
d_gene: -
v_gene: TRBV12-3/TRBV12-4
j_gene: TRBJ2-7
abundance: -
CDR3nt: TGTGCCAGCAGCCCGCTCGGCGCTCCCTCCTACGAGCAGTACTTC
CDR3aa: CASSPLGAPSYEQYF

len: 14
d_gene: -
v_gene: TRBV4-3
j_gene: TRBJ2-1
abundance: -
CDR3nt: TGCGCCAGCAGCCAAGAAGGCTACAACAATGAGCAGTTCTTC
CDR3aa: CASSQEGYNNEQFF

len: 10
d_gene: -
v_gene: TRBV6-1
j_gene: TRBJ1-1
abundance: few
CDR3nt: TGTGCCAGCTTTATCGGGAAAGCTTTCTTT
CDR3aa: CASFIGKAFF

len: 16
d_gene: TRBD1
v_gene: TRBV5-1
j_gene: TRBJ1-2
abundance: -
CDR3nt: TGCGCCAGCAGCTCGAATCCGGGACAGGAAACATATGGCTACACCTTC
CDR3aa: CASSSNPGQETYGYTF

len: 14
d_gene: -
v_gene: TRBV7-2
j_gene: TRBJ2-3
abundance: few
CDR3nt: TGTGCCAGCAGCGTCGGCGTCGGTACAGATACGCAGTATTTT
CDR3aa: CASSVGVGTDTQYF

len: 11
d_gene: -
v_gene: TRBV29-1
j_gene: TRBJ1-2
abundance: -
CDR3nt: TGCAGCGTTGACTACAGCTATGGCTACACCTTC
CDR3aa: CSVDYSYGYTF

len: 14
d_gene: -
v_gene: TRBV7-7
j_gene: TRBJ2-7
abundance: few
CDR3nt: TGTGCCAGCAGCTTAGAACGGAACTCCTACGAGCAGTACTTC
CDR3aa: CASSLERNSYEQYF

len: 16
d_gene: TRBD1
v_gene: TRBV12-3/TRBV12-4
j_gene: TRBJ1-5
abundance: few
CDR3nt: TGTGCCAGCAGTCTTACGGGGACAGGGGGGATGAAGCCCCAGCATTTT
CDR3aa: CASSLTGTGGMKPQHF

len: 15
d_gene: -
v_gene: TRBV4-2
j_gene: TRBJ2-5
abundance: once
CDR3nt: TGTGCCAGCAGCCAAGGTCTTAGGCTGGAAGAGACCCAGTACTTC
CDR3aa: CASSQGLRLEETQYF

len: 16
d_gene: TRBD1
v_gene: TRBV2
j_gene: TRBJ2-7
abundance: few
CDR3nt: TGTGCCAGCAGTGGACAACAAGGACAGGGGGCACGCGAGCAGTACTTC
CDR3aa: CASSGQQGQGAREQYF

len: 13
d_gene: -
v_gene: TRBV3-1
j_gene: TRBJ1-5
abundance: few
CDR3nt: TGTGCCAGCAGCGGGGCGAGCAATCAGCCCCAGCATTTT
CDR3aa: CASSGASNQPQHF

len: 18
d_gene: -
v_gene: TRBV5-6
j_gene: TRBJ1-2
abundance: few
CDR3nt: TGTGCCAGCAGCTTGATTGGAGCGACGGGACCTACTAACTATGGCTACACCTTC
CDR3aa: CASSLIGATGPTNYGYTF

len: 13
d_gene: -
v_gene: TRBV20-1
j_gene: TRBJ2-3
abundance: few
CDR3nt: TGCAGTGCTAGCGGGAGAGTTACAGATACGCAGTATTTT
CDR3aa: CSASGRVTDTQYF

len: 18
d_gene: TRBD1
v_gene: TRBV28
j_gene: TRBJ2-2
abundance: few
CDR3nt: TGTGCCAGCATTCCCGGCCTGGGGGACAGGTTAATGGCCGGGGAGCTGTTTTTT
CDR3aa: CASIPGLGDRLMAGELFF

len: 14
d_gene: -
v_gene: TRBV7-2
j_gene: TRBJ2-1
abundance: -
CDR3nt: TGTGCCAGCAGCTTAGGAGTAGGTGTTTTTGAGCAGTTCTTC
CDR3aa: CASSLGVGVFEQFF

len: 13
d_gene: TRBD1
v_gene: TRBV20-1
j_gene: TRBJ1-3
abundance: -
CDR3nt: TGCAGTGCAAGGACAGGGGGCGATTACACCATATATTTT
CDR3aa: CSARTGGDYTIYF

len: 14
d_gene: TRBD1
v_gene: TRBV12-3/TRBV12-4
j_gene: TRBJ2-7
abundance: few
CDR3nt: TGTGCCAGCAGAGCGTCAGGGGGCAATTACGAGCAGTACTTC
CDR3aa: CASRASGGNYEQYF

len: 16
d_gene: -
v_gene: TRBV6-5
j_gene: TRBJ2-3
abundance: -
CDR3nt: TGTGCCAGCAGTTACTCGCACGGATCGGGGACAGATACGCAGTATTTT
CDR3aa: CASSYSHGSGTDTQYF

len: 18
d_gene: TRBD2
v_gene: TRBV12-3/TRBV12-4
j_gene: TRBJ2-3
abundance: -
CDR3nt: TGTGCCAGCAGTACAACCCTCCCTAGCGGGGGGTTGACAGATACGCAGTATTTT
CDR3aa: CASSTTLPSGGLTDTQYF